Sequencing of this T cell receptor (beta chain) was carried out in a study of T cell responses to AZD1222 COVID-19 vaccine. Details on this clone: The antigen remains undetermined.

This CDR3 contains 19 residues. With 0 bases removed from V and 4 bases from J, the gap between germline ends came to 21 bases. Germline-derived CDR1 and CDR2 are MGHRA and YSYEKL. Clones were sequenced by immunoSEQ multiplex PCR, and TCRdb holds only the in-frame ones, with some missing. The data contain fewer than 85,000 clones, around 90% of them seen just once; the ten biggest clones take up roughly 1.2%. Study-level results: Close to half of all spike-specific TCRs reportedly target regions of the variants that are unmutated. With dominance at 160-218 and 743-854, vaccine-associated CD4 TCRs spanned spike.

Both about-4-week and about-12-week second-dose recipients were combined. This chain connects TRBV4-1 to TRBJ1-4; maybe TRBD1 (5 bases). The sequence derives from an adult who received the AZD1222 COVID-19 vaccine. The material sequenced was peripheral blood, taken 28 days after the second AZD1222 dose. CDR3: CASSQDPHQGGAVNEKLFF. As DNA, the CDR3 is TGCGCCAGCAGCCAAGATCCACATCAGGGAGGCGCCGTTAATGAAAAACTGTTTTTT.